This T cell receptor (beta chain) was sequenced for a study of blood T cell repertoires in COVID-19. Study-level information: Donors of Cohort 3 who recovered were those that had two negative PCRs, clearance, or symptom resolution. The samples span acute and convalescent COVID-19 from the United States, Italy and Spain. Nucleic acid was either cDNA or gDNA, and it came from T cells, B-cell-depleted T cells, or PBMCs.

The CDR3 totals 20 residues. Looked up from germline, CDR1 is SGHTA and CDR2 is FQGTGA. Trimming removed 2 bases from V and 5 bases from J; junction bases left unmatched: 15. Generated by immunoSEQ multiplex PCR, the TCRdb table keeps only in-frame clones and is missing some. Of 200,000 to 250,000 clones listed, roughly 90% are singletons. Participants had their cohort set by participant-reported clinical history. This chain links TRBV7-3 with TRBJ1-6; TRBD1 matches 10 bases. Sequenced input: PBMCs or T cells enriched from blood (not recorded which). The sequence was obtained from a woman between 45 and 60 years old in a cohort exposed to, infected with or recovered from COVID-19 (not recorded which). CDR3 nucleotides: TGTGCCAGCAGCTTATTAAGCGGGACAGGGGTAGCCCTAAATAATTCACCCCTCCACTTT. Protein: CASSLLSGTGVALNNSPLHF.